Here is one T cell receptor beta chain with its context. CDR1 is DFQATT and CDR2 is SNEGSKA in the germline V gene (reference sequence). The CDR3 is 11 residues long. The data are from a study of monozygotic twins with inflammatory bowel disease. A template switching step added UMIs, each with a 6-nucleotide sample barcode. Each CDR3 protein gets one entry in TCRdb, which reprocessed the 5' RACE reads and gives no DNA. The ten top clones account for about 2.3%, within a sample of approximately 400,000 distinct CDR3 sequences. The chain recombines TRBV20-1 with TRBJ2-3; the TCRdb D gene call, TRBD1, has no DNA to confirm it. The sequence came from a human donor with ulcerative colitis or Crohn's disease, or a healthy co-twin of an affected twin (not recorded which). The sequenced sample was blood. Here the CDR3 reads CSLGRGDTQYF.